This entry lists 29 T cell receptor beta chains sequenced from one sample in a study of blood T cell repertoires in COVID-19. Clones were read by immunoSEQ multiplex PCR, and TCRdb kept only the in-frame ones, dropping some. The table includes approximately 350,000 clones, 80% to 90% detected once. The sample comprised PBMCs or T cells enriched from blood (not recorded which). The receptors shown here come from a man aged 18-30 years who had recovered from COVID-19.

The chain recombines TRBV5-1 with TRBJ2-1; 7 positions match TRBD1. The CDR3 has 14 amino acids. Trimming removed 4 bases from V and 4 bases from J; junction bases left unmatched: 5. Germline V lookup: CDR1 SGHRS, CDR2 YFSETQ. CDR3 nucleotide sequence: TGCGCCAGCAGCCTCGGACAGGATTACAATGAGCAGTTCTTC. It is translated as CASSLGQDYNEQFF.

The CDR3 sequence: CASSLGQGDWETQYF. The CDR3, as DNA: TGTGCCAGCAGCTTAGGACAGGGTGATTGGGAGACCCAGTACTTC. The J gene is TRBJ2-5, the V gene TRBV7-9, with TRBD1 matching 7 bases. CDR3 length equals 15 residues. Germline V CDR1 and CDR2: SEHNR, FQNEAQ (reference sequence). J lost 5 bases, V lost 1 base, and 7 bases had no gene match.

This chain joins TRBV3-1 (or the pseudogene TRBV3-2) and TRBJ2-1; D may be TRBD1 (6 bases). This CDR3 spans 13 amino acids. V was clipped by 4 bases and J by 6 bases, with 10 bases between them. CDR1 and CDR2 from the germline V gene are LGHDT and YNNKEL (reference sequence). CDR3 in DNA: TGTGCCAGCAGCCTCCAGGGGATCAATGAGCAGTTCTTC. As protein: CASSLQGINEQFF.

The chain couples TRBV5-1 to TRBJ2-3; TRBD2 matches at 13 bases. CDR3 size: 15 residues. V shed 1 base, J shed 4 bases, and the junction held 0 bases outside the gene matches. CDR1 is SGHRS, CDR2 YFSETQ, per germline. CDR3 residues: CASSLTSGGADTQYF. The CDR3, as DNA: TGCGCCAGCAGCTTGACTAGCGGGGGGGCAGATACGCAGTATTTT. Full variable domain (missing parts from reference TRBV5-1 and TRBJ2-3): KAGVTQTPRYLIKTRGQQVTLSCSPISGHRSVSWYQQTPGQGLQFLFEYFSETQRNKGNFPGRFSGRQFSNSRSEMNVSTLELGDSALYLCASSLTSGGADTQYFGPGTRLTVL.

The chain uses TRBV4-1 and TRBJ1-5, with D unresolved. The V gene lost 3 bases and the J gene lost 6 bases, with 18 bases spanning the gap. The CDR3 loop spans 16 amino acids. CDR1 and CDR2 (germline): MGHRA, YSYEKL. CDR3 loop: CASSQGHMVSGQPQHF. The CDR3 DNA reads TGCGCCAGCAGCCAGGGCCATATGGTTTCAGGTCAGCCCCAGCATTTT.

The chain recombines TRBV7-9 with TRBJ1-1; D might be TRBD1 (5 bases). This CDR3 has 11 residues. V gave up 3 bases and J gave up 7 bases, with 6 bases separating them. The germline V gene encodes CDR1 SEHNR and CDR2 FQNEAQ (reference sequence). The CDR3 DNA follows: TGTGCCAGCAGCTTGGGGCATGAAGCTTTCTTT. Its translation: CASSLGHEAFF.

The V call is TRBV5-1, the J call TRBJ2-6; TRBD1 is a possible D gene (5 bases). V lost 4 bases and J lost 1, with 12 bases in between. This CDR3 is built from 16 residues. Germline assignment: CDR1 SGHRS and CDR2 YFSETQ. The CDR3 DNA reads TGCGCCAGCAGCCCCCCGTCAGGGTCTGGGGCCAACGTCCTGACTTTC. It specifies CASSPPSGSGANVLTF.

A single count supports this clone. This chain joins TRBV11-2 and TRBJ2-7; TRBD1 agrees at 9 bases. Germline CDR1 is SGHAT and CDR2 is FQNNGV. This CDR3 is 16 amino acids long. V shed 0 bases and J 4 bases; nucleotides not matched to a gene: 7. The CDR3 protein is CASSLDRAGTGYEQYF. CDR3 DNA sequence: TGTGCCAGCAGCTTAGATCGCGCCGGGACAGGGTACGAGCAGTACTTC.

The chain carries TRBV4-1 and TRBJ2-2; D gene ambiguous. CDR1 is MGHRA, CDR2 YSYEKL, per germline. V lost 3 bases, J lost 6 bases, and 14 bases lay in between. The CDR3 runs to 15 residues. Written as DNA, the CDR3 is TGCGCCAGCAGCCAGAGCCAATCGGTAGCCGGGGAGCTGTTTTTT. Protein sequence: CASSQSQSVAGELFF.

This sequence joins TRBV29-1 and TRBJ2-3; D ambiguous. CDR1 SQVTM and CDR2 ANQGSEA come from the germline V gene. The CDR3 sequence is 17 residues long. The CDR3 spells CTSSPDIYHSSTDTQYF. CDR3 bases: TGCACTTCCTCCCCCGATATCTACCACTCTAGCACAGATACGCAGTATTTT.

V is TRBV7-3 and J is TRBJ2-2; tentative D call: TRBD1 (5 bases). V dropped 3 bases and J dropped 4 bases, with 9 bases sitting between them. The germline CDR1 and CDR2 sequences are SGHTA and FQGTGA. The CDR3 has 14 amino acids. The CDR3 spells CASSFQGGTGELFF. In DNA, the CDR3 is TGTGCCAGCAGCTTTCAGGGTGGCACCGGGGAGCTGTTTTTT.

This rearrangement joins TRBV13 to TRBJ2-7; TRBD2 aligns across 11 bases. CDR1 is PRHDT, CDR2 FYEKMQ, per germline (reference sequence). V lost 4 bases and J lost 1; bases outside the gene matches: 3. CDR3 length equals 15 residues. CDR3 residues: CASSWGTSGSYEQYF. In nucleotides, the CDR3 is TGTGCCAGCAGCTGGGGGACTAGCGGATCCTACGAGCAGTACTTC.

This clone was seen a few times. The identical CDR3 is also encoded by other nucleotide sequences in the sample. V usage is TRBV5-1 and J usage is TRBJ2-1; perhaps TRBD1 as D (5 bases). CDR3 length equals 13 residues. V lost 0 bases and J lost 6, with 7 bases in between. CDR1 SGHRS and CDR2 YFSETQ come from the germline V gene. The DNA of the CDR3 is TGCGCCAGCAGCTTGGGGGGCTCCAATGAGCAGTTCTTC. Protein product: CASSLGGSNEQFF.

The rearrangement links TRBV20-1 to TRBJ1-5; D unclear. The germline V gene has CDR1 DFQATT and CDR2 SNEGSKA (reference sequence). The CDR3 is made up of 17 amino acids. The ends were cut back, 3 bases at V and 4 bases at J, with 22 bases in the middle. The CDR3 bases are TGCAGTGCTAGTCGTTTCTCGGCTGGAGGTCAGAATCAGCCCCAGCATTTT. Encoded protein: CSASRFSAGGQNQPQHF.

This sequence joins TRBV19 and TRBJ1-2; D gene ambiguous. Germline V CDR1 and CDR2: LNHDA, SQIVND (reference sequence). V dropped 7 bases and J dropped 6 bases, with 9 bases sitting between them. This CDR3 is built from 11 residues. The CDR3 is CASTGSHGYTF. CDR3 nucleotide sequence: TGTGCCAGTACAGGTTCCCATGGCTACACCTTC.

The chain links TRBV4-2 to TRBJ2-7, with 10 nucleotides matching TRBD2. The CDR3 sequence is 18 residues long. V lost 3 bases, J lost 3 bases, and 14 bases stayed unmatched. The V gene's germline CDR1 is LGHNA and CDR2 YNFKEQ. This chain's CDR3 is CASSQRAVSGRLNYEQYF. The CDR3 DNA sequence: TGTGCCAGCAGCCAGAGGGCTGTTAGCGGGAGGCTTAACTACGAGCAGTACTTC.

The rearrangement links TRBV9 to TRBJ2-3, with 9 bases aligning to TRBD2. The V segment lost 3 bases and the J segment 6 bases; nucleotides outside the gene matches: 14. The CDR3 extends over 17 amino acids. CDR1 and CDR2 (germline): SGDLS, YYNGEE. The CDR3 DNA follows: TGTGCCAGCAGCGCCCTTTTCGGGCGGGAGGGCCCTGATACGCAGTATTTT. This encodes CASSALFGREGPDTQYF.

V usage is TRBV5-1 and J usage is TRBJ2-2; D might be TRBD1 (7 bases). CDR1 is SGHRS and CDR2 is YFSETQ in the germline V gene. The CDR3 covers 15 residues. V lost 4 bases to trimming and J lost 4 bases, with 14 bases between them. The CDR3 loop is CASSAGQQPTGELFF. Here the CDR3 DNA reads TGCGCCAGCAGCGCGGGACAGCAACCCACCGGGGAGCTGTTTTTT.

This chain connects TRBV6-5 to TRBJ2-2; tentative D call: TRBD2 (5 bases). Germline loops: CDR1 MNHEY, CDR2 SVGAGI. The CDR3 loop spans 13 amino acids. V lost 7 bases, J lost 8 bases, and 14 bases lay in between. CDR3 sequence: CASKDGGWGELFF. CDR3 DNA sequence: TGTGCCAGCAAGGACGGAGGTTGGGGGGAGCTGTTTTTT.

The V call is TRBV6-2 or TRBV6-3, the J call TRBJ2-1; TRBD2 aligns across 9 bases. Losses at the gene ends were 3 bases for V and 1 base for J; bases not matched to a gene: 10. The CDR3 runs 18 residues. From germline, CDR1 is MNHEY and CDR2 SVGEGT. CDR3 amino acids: CASSYLSRSGGSYNEQFF. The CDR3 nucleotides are TGTGCCAGCAGTTATCTGTCCCGAAGCGGGGGGTCCTACAATGAGCAGTTCTTC.

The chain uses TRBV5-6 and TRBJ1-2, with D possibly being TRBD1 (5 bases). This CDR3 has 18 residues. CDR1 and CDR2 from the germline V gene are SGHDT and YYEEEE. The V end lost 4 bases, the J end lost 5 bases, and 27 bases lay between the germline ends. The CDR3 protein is CASSNERAGSPFPYGYTF. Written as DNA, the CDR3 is TGTGCCAGCAGCAATGAACGGGCAGGGTCCCCCTTCCCGTATGGCTACACCTTC.

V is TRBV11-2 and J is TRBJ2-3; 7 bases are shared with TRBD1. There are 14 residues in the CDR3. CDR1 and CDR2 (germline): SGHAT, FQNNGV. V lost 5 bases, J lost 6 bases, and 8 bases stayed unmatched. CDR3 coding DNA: TGTGCCAGCAGCCGAGGCCAGGGGGAGGATACGCAGTATTTT. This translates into CASSRGQGEDTQYF.

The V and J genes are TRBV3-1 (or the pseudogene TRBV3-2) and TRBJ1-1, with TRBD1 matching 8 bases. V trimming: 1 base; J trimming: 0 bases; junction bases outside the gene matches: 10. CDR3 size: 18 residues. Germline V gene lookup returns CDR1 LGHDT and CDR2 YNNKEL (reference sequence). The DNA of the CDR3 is TGTGCCAGCAGCCAAGTGACAGGGGCCGGGACCATGAACACTGAAGCTTTCTTT. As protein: CASSQVTGAGTMNTEAFF.

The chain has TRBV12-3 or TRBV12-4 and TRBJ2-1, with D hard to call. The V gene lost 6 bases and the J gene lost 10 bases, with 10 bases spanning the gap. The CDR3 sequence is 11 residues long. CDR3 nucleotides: TGTGCCAGCAGGAGCAAGTGGGAGCAGTTCTTC. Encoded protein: CASRSKWEQFF.

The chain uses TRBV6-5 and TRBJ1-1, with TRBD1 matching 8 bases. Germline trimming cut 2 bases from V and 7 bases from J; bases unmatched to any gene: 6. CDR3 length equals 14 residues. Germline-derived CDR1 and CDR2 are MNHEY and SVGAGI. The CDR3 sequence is CASSYARTGSEAFF. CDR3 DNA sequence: TGTGCCAGCAGTTACGCAAGGACAGGGAGTGAAGCTTTCTTT.

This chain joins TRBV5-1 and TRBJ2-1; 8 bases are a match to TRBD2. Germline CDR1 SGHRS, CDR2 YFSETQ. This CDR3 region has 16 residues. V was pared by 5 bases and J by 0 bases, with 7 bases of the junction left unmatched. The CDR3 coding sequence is TGCGCCAGCAGTCCCCTACTAGCGGCCTCCTACAATGAGCAGTTCTTC. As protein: CASSPLLAASYNEQFF.

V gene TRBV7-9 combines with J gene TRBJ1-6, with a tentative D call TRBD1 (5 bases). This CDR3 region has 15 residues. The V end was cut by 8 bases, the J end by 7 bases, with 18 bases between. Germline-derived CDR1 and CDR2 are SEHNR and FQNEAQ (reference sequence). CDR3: CASQPGGLGNSPLHF. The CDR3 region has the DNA TGTGCCAGCCAGCCCGGGGGTTTGGGGAATTCACCCCTCCACTTT.

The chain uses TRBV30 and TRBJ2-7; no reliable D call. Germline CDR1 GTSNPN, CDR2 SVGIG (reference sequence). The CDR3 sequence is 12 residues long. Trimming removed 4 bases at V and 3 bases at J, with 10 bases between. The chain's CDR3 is CAWNRVGYEQYF. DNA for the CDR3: TGTGCCTGGAACCGTGTCGGCTACGAGCAGTACTTC.

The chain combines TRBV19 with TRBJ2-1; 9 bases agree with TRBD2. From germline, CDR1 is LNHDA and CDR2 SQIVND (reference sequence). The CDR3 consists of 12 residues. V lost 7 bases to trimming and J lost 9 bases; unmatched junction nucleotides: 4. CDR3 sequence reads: CASTPTSGEQFF. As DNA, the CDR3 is TGTGCCAGTACCCCGACTAGCGGTGAGCAGTTCTTC. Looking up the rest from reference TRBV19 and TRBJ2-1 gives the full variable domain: DGGITQSPKYLFRKEGQNVTLSCEQNLNHDAMYWYRQDPGQGLRLIYYSQIVNDFQKGDIAEGYSVSREKKESFPLTVTSAQKNPTAFYLCASTPTSGEQFFGPGTRLTVL.